This T cell receptor (beta chain) is drawn from a study of cytomegalovirus exposure and HLA in healthy donors. About the study: Unique TCRs from HLA-typed donors, roughly 87 million of them, were held in an early data release.

Trimming took 1 base from V and 1 from J, leaving 12 bases between them. The CDR3 runs 16 residues. Germline values: CDR1 LGHNT, CDR2 FRNRAP. Primers: 60 Vbeta forward and 13 Jbeta reverse. Method: immunoSEQ multiplex PCR; TCRdb's copy keeps in-frame clones and lacks some. The sample yields 150,000 or so clones, more than 65% seen once. Regarding the study as a whole: In a later analysis, donors in an Asian-associated ancestry cluster reportedly had fewer N-insertions in productive TCRs than the cohort mean. An analysis was carried out at a later point. It showed that HLA-associated TCR beta chains were more clonally expanded than equally common non-associated chains. The likely explanation for a cluster of highly shared sequence variants was sequencing artifact.

This clone was seen a single time. As yet, its antigen is unknown. This chain uses TRBV12-5 with TRBJ2-3; TRBD1 is a possible D gene (7 bases). Sequencing used PBMCs. The receptor was isolated from a man aged 45 to 65 in good health and CMV-seropositive. CDR3 sequence (DNA): TGTGCTAGTGGTTTGGGCGGGACAGCCCGCACAGATACGCAGTATTTT. The encoded protein is CASGLGGTARTDTQYF.